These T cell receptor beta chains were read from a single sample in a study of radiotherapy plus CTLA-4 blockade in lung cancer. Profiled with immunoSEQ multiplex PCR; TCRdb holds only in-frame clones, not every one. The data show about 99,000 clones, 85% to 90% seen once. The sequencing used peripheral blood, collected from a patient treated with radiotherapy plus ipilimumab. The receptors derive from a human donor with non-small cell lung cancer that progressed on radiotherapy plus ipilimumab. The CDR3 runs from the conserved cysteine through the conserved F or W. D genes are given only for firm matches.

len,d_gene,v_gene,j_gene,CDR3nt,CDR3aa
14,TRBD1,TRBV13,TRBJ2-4,TGTGCCAGCAGCAGAGGGGGCATCGAAAACATTCAGTACTTC,CASSRGGIENIQYF
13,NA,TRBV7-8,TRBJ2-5,TGTGCCAGCAGCTCCAGGGGAAAAGAGACCCAGTACTTC,CASSSRGKETQYF
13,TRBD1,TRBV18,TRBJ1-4,TGTGCCAGCTCGCCGACAGGGATCGAAAAACTGTTTTTT,CASSPTGIEKLFF
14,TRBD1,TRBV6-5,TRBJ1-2,TGTGCCAGCAGGCCGGGACAGGGCCGTCCTGGCTACACCTTC,CASRPGQGRPGYTF
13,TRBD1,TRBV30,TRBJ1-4,TGTGCCCGACAGGGTGCAACTAATGAAAAACTGTTTTTT,CARQGATNEKLFF
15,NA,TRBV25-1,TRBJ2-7,TGTGCCAGCAGTGCCCCCAAGGGGCGTATCTACGAGCAGTACTTC,CASSAPKGRIYEQYF
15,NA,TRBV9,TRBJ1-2,TGTGCCAGCAGTAAACAGGGTAGTTTGTTCTATGGCTACACCTTC,CASSKQGSLFYGYTF
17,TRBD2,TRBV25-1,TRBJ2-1,TGTGCCAGCAGCCGACAAATGACTAGCGGATCCTACAATGAGCAGTTCTTC,CASSRQMTSGSYNEQFF
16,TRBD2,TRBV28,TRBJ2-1,TGTGCCAGCAGTCAACCCCGGGAGGCTCGGGGCAATGAGCAGTTCTTC,CASSQPREARGNEQFF
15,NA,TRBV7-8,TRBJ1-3,TGTGCCAGCAGCTCACCGGGGGCCTCTGGAAACACCATATATTTT,CASSSPGASGNTIYF
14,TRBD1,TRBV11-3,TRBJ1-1,TGTGCCAGCAGCAAGGACAGGGGGCTCACTGAAGCTTTCTTT,CASSKDRGLTEAFF
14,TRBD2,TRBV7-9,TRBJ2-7,TGTGCCAGCAGCCCGGGACTAGACTCCTACGAGCAGTACTTC,CASSPGLDSYEQYF
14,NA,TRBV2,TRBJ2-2,TGTGCCAGCAGGGGGGACTCCATCCCCGGGGAGCTGTTTTTT,CASRGDSIPGELFF
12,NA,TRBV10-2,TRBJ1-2,TGCGCCAGCAGCCCTTCGGGAGCGGGCTACACCTTC,CASSPSGAGYTF